The entry below gives a single TCR beta chain sequence along with its context. Repertoires were generated with immunoSEQ multiplex PCR, while TCRdb's copy carries only in-frame clones and drops some. In the table there are about 68,000 clones, around 91% of which are singletons. This sample was taken from a study of blood T cell repertoires in COVID-19. The V gene's germline CDR1 is MDHEN and CDR2 SYDVKM. Unmatched junction bases numbered 9, after V lost 6 bases and J lost 6 bases. CDR3 length: 14 amino acids. This sequence originates from a man aged 50-60 years with acute or convalescent COVID-19. The sample comprised peripheral blood. V is TRBV28 and J is TRBJ1-1; 8 bases map to TRBD1. The CDR3 DNA reads TGTGCCAGCAGCTCAACCGACAGGGGCCCTGAAGCTTTCTTT. Translating gives CASSSTDRGPEAFF.